This T cell receptor beta chain was observed in a study of response to subunit inactivated influenza vaccine. Study-level points and caveats: The authors proposed limited new T cell recruitment per seasonal influenza vaccination.

TCRdb processed the RT-PCR reads anew with MiXCR; each CDR3 protein has one entry. The sample contains under 550,000 distinct CDR3 sequences, about 7.2% of which appear only once. V gave up 5 bases and J gave up 5 bases; unmatched junction bases: 5. Germline V gene sequence: CDR1 MNHNY, CDR2 SVGAGI (reference sequence). The CDR3 length is 13 residues. Concerning this clonotype: As yet, its antigen is unknown.

This chain joins TRBV6-6 and TRBJ2-7, with TRBD1 identical over 8 bases. The sequence was obtained from a man in his fifties or sixties who received an inactivated influenza vaccine. Sequenced material: PBMCs from blood, taken less than 25 months after vaccination. CDR3 amino acids: CASSQDRANEQYF. The CDR3 bases are TGTGCCAGCAGTCAGGACAGGGCGAACGAGCAGTACTTC.